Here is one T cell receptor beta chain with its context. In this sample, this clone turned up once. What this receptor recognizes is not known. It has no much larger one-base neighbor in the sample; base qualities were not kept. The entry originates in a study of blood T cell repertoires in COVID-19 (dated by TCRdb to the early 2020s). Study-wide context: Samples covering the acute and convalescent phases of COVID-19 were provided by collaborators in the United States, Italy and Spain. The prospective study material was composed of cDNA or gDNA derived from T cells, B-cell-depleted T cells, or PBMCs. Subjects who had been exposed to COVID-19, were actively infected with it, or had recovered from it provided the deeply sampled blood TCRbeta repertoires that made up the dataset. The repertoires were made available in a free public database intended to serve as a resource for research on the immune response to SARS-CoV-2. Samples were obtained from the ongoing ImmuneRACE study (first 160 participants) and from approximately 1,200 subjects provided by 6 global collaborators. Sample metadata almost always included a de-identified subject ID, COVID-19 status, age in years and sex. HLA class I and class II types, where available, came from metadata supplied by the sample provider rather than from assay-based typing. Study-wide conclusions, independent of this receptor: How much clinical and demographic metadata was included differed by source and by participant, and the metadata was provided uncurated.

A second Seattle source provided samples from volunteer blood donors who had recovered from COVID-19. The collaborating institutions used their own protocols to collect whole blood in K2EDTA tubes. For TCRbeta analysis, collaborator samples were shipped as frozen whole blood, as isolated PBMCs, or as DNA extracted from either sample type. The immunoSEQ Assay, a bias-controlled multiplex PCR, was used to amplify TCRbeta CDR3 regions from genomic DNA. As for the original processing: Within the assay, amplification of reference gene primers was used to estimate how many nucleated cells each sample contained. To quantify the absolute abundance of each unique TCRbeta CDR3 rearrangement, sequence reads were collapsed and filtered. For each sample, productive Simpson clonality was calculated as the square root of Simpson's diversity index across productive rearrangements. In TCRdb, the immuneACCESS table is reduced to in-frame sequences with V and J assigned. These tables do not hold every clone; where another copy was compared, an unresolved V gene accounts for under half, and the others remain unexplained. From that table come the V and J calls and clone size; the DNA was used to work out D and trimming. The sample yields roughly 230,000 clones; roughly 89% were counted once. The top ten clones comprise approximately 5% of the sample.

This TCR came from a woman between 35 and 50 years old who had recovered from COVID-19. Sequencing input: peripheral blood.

The DNA sequence follows: TGTGCCACCAGTGACCCCCCCTCTAGCGGGAGGGGCGATACGCAGTATTTT. The resulting protein is CATSDPPSSGRGDTQYF. The chain is encoded by TRBV24-1 joined to TRBJ2-3; TRBD2 matches 12 bases in the middle. From a lookup of the germline V gene, CDR1 and CDR2 are KGHDR and SFDVKD. V is trimmed back by 4 bases and J by 6 bases, and the junction contains 10 bases that no gene match accounts for. Including cysteine and phenylalanine, the CDR3 has 17 amino acids. Left in the record is the CDR3 DNA by itself, 51 bases read in frame from the first base.